This TCR beta chain was profiled in a study of cytomegalovirus exposure and HLA in healthy donors. The study's findings and limits: Near-uniform donor sequencing depth was presumed by presence/absence analyses. Exclusion applied to some V segments, including TRBV6-2 and TRBV6-3, as they were indistinguishable.

A word on this clone: The antigen remains undetermined.

The CDR3 totals 13 residues. With 60 Vbeta and 13 Jbeta primers, the PCR was carried out. The data were produced by immunoSEQ multiplex PCR, yet TCRdb's version contains in-frame clones alone and is incomplete. The data contain over 100,000 clones, approximately 78% of them singletons. Sequencing used PBMCs. The receptor was derived from a woman in her fifties or sixties in good health and CMV-seropositive. The chain couples TRBV21-1 to TRBJ2-3; the DNA was not compared with TRBD2, the D call given in the table. TRBV21-1 is recorded as a pseudogene. CDR3 residues: CASGGAGRDTQYF. For the CDR3, the DNA is TGTGCCAGCGGGGGGGCGGGAAGAGATACGCAGTATTTT.